This T cell receptor beta chain comes out of a study of T cells in localized non-small cell lung cancer. Findings of the study overall: A median of 57 of the top 100 tumor clones appeared in adjacent lung, which was paired and uninvolved. It was uninvolved adjacent lung that showed the highest T cell clonality, exceeding tumor.

Germline-derived CDR1 and CDR2 are SGDLS and YYNGEE. Trimming stripped 0 bases from V and 0 bases from J, with 10 bases between. The length of the CDR3 is 16 residues. Some clones are missing from TCRdb's copy, which holds only in-frame ones; the method was immunoSEQ multiplex PCR. The sample has 33,000 or so clones, more than 65% seen once. As regards this clone: What it binds is not known.

The V call is TRBV9, the J call TRBJ2-4; D gene ambiguous. The specimen comprised peripheral blood, sampled before any cancer treatment. This receptor was taken from a male donor older than 55 with stage III squamous cell lung carcinoma. CDR3 DNA sequence: TGTGCCAGCAGCGTAGGGGTCTCGGAAGCCAAAAACATTCAGTACTTC. It translates to CASSVGVSEAKNIQYF.